Following are 21 T cell receptor beta chains from one sample sequenced in a study of T-cell memory formation after mild COVID-19. In TCRdb, the 5' RACE reads were re-called with MiXCR into one record per CDR3 protein. The table includes 130,000 to 150,000 distinct CDR3 sequences, about 19% detected once. Sequenced material: PBMCs or a T cell subset sorted from them (not recorded which). The receptor set was obtained from an adult woman who had mild COVID-19 (a few samples of this study predate the infection). Cell type and time point are not known.

To note about this clonotype: With a much larger clone just one base away, this may be a read error. This chain joins TRBV18 and TRBJ2-3, with D possibly being TRBD2 (5 bases). The CDR3 spans 14 residues. The germline V and J ends were trimmed by 2 bases and 3 bases, with 9 bases remaining between them. Germline CDR1 KGHSH, CDR2 LQKENI. CDR3 coding DNA: TGTGCCAGCTCACCAGGACTGGGTACAGATACGCAGTATTTT. It encodes CASSPGLGTDTQYF.

The gene calls are TRBV7-8 and TRBJ2-7; a weak D match, TRBD1 (6 bases). The CDR3 sequence is 19 residues long. CDR1 SGHVS and CDR2 FQNEAQ come from the germline V gene. Trimming removed 8 bases from V and 0 bases from J, with 29 bases in between. The CDR3 DNA reads TGTGCCAGCGGCCTCCTCACCGGGACACTGGGCGAAAACTCCTACGAGCAGTACTTC. Its translation: CASGLLTGTLGENSYEQYF.

V gene TRBV20-1 combines with J gene TRBJ1-6; D perhaps matches TRBD1 (5 bases). The CDR3 covers 14 residues. The germline V gene encodes CDR1 DFQATT and CDR2 SNEGSKA (reference sequence). The V end was cut by 3 bases, the J end by 6 bases, with 12 bases between. For the CDR3, the DNA is TGCAGTGCTAGTGGTGACAGCCTTAATTCACCCCTCCACTTT. Protein product: CSASGDSLNSPLHF.

This clonotype has just one count. The rearrangement uses TRBV15 and TRBJ2-5; the D gene is possibly TRBD2 (6 bases). The CDR3 loop spans 15 amino acids. In germline, CDR1 is LNHNV, CDR2 YYDKDF (reference sequence). The germline V and J ends were trimmed by 0 bases and 5 bases, with 13 bases remaining between them. Written as DNA, the CDR3 is TGTGCCACCAGCAGAGATCGGGGGTTCTGGGAGACCCAGTACTTC. Its protein is CATSRDRGFWETQYF.

This clonotype appeared a few times. The chain couples TRBV29-1 to TRBJ2-7, with 7 bases aligning to TRBD1. The CDR3 runs to 12 residues. Per germline, CDR1 SQVTM and CDR2 ANQGSEA. Unmatched junction bases numbered 4, after V lost 5 bases and J lost 3 bases. The CDR3 loop reads CSVTGTVYEQYF. Written as DNA, the CDR3 is TGCAGCGTTACCGGGACAGTCTACGAGCAGTACTTC.

This clonotype was detected only a few times. The rearrangement links TRBV7-9 to TRBJ2-7, with D hard to call. V dropped 1 base and J dropped 5 bases, with 6 bases sitting between them. The CDR3 length is 12 residues. In germline, CDR1 is SEHNR, CDR2 FQNEAQ (reference sequence). The CDR3 spells CASSLDRNEQYF. In DNA form, the CDR3 reads TGTGCCAGCAGCTTAGACAGAAACGAGCAGTACTTC.

J is TRBJ2-7 and V is TRBV5-1; D remains ambiguous. This CDR3 comprises 15 residues. V shed 0 bases and J shed 7 bases, with 17 bases lying between them. From germline, CDR1 is SGHRS and CDR2 YFSETQ. The CDR3 bases are TGCGCCAGCAGCTTGGACGATCCCACGATGGGGGAGCAGTACTTC. Amino acids: CASSLDDPTMGEQYF.

This clonotype was counted only a few times. The genes are TRBV24-1 and TRBJ1-2; D ambiguous. The CDR3 runs 11 residues. Germline CDR1 KGHDR, CDR2 SFDVKD. Trimming cost V 3 bases and J 6 bases, with 4 bases left between them. The CDR3 coding sequence is TGTGCCACCAGTGATGAGCATGGCTACACCTTC. It is translated as CATSDEHGYTF.

V gene TRBV3-1 combines with J gene TRBJ2-1; D perhaps matches TRBD1 (5 bases). This CDR3 region has 14 residues. The germline CDR1 and CDR2 sequences are LGHDT and YNNKEL (reference sequence). Trimming stripped 5 bases from V and 7 bases from J, with 15 bases between. The CDR3 is CASSFLTRVNEQFF. The CDR3 DNA reads as TGTGCCAGCAGCTTTTTGACCAGGGTAAATGAGCAGTTCTTC.

This clonotype was found a few times. The V call is TRBV5-1, the J call TRBJ1-2; 7 bases align to TRBD1. CDR1 and CDR2 from the germline V gene are SGHRS and YFSETQ. Trimming removed 0 bases from V and 4 bases from J; junction bases left unmatched: 6. The CDR3 length is 15 residues. CDR3 DNA: TGCGCCAGCAGCTTGGACAGGGGTGGTCCCTATGGCTACACCTTC. It codes for CASSLDRGGPYGYTF. The full variable domain, with the rest looked up from reference TRBV5-1 and TRBJ1-2, is KAGVTQTPRYLIKTRGQQVTLSCSPISGHRSVSWYQQTPGQGLQFLFEYFSETQRNKGNFPGRFSGRQFSNSRSEMNVSTLELGDSALYLCASSLDRGGPYGYTFGSGTRLTVV.

The V and J genes are TRBV2 and TRBJ2-7; TRBD2 might be the D (7 bases). Looked up from germline, CDR1 is SNHLY and CDR2 is FYNNEI. The V end lost 7 bases, the J end lost 6 bases, and 13 bases lay between the germline ends. This CDR3 contains 12 residues. The CDR3 loop reads CASTRGRGEQYF. The CDR3 DNA follows: TGTGCCAGCACGCGGGGGCGGGGCGAGCAGTACTTC.

In this sample, this clonotype turned up a few times. J is TRBJ2-7 and V is TRBV5-6; D is perhaps TRBD2 (7 bases). The V end was cut by 0 bases, the J end by 9 bases, with 16 bases between. The CDR3 covers 14 residues. From germline, CDR1 is SGHDT and CDR2 YYEEEE. Here the CDR3 DNA reads TGTGCCAGCAGCTTGGAAGGGGGAGGGCTTGGGCAGTACTTC. Amino acids: CASSLEGGGLGQYF.

J is TRBJ2-3 and V is TRBV7-9; D call uncertain. The CDR3 extends over 16 amino acids. Germline CDR1 and CDR2: SEHNR and FQNEAQ (reference sequence). The germline V and J ends were trimmed by 5 bases and 0 bases, with 15 bases remaining between them. CDR3 loop: CASSRSWTSSTDTQYF. The DNA of the CDR3 is TGTGCCAGCAGCCGAAGTTGGACCTCTAGCACAGATACGCAGTATTTT.

In its sample, this clonotype was seen a few times. This rearrangement joins TRBV7-9 to TRBJ1-3, with 7 bases fitting TRBD1. CDR3 length equals 15 residues. Trimming at V came to 5 bases and at J to 2 bases, leaving 6 bases not matched to a gene. The germline V gene has CDR1 SEHNR and CDR2 FQNEAQ (reference sequence). The DNA of the CDR3 is TGTGCCAGCAGCCCCGGAGGGGGCACTGGAAACACCATATATTTT. Translating it yields CASSPGGGTGNTIYF.

This clonotype was observed a single time. V gene TRBV29-1 combines with J gene TRBJ1-5; 9 bases are a match to TRBD1. CDR3 length equals 14 residues. Germline V gene data show CDR1 as SQVTM and CDR2 as ANQGSEA. J lost 3 bases, V lost 6 bases, and 6 bases had no gene match. The CDR3, as DNA: TGCAGCGTCATGACAGGGGGTGTCAATCAGCCCCAGCATTTT. Its translation is CSVMTGGVNQPQHF.

This chain uses TRBV14 with TRBJ1-1; D call uncertain. The length of the CDR3 is 13 residues. The V end was cut by 1 base, the J end by 1 base, with 4 bases between. Germline V CDR1 and CDR2: SGHDN, FVKESK. CDR3 amino acids: CASSQGPNTEAFF. The CDR3 region has the DNA TGTGCCAGCAGCCAAGGACCGAACACTGAAGCTTTCTTT.

The genes are TRBV12-3 or TRBV12-4 and TRBJ2-5; D may be TRBD2 (5 bases). V lost 6 bases and J lost 7, with 12 bases in between. The CDR3 consists of 12 residues. For the CDR3, the DNA is TGTGCCAGCAGCCGAATTGAGGGGACCCAGTACTTC. Its translation: CASSRIEGTQYF.

The chain combines TRBV7-3 with TRBJ2-5, with a weak D call TRBD1 (5 bases). V was shortened by 5 bases and J by 5 bases, with 15 bases between the two germline ends. From germline, CDR1 is SGHTA and CDR2 FQGTGA. The CDR3 sequence is 14 residues long. The CDR3 loop is CASSTLGPGETQYF. CDR3 coding DNA: TGTGCCAGCAGCACCCTGGGGCCAGGGGAGACCCAGTACTTC.

This rearrangement joins TRBV29-1 to TRBJ2-7; no reliable D call. Germline V CDR1 and CDR2: SQVTM, ANQGSEA. Trimming left V 7 bases short and J 1 base short, with 8 bases between. The CDR3 consists of 11 residues. The CDR3, as DNA: TGCAGCGGCAGGTGGTCCTACGAGCAGTACTTC. This encodes CSGRWSYEQYF.

The chain combines TRBV19 with TRBJ2-7; D may be TRBD1 (5 bases). CDR3 length: 16 amino acids. CDR1 LNHDA and CDR2 SQIVND come from the germline V gene (reference sequence). V gave up 4 bases and J gave up 4 bases, with 20 bases separating them. DNA for the CDR3: TGTGCCAGTAGTACTGCGGCAAGGGGTTCGCCGTACGAGCAGTACTTC. Translating it yields CASSTAARGSPYEQYF.

For the CDR3, the DNA is TGTGCCAGCAGCGTTGGGGTCCGGGAGACCCAGTACTTC. Translated: CASSVGVRETQYF. The chain carries TRBV9 and TRBJ2-5; D gene uncertain. The CDR3 spans 13 residues. Germline loops: CDR1 SGDLS, CDR2 YYNGEE. The germline V and J ends were trimmed by 2 bases and 5 bases, with 10 bases remaining between them.